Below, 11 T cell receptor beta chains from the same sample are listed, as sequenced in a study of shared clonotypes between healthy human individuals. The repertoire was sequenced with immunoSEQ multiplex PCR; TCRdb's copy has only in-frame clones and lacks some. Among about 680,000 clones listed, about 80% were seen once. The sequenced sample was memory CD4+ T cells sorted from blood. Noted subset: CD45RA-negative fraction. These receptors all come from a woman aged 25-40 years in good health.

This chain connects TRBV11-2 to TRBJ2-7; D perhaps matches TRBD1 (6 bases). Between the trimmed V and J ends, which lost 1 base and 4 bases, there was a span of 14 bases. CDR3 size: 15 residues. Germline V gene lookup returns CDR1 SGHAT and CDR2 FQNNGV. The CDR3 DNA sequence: TGTGCCAGCAGCTTAGTCGGTCAGGGGAAGTACGAGCAGTACTTC. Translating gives CASSLVGQGKYEQYF.

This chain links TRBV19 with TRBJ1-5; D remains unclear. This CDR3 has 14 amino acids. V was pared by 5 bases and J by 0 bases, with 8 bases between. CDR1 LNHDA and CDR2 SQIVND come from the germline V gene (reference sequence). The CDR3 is CASSRVNSNQPQHF. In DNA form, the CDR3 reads TGTGCCAGTAGTCGGGTCAATAGCAATCAGCCCCAGCATTTT.

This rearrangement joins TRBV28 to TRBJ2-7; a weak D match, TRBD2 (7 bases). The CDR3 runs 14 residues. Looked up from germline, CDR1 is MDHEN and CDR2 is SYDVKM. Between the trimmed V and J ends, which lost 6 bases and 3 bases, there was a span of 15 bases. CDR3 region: CASSLGGARYEQYF. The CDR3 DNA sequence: TGTGCCAGCAGCCTGGGGGGGGCTCGCTACGAGCAGTACTTC.

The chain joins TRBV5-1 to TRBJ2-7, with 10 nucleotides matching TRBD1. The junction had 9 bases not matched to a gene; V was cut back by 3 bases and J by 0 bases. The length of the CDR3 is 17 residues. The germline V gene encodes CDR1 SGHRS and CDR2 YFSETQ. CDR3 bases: TGCGCCAGCAGCTGGGGGCCCGGGACAGGGGACTCCTACGAGCAGTACTTC. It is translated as CASSWGPGTGDSYEQYF.

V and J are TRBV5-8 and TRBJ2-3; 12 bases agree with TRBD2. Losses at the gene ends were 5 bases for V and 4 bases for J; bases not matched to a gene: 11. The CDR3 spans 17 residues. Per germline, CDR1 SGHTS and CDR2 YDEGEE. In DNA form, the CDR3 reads TGTGCCAGCAGTTCCAGGCAGACTAGCGGGAGTGCAGATACGCAGTATTTT. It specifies CASSSRQTSGSADTQYF.

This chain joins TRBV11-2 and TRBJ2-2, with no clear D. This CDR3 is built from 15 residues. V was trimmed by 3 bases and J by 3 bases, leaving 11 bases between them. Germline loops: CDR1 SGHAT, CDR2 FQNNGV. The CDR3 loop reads CASSFSGPDTGELFF. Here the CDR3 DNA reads TGTGCCAGCAGCTTCTCAGGACCGGACACCGGGGAGCTGTTTTTT.

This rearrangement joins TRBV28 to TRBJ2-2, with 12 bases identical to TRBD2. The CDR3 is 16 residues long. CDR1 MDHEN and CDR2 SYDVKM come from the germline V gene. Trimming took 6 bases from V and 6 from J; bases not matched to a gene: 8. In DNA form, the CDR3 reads TGTGCCAGCAGCCGAGCTAGCGGGAGGGCCTCCGGGGAGCTGTTTTTT. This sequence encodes CASSRASGRASGELFF.

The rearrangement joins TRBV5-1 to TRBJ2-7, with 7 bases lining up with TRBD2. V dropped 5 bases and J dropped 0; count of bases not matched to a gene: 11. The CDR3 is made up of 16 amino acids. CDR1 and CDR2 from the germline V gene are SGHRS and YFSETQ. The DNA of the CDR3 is TGCGCCAGCAGGGTCAGCGGGGCTGTGAGCTCCTACGAGCAGTACTTC. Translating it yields CASRVSGAVSSYEQYF. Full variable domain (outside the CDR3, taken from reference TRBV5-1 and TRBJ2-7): KAGVTQTPRYLIKTRGQQVTLSCSPISGHRSVSWYQQTPGQGLQFLFEYFSETQRNKGNFPGRFSGRQFSNSRSEMNVSTLELGDSALYLCASRVSGAVSSYEQYFGPGTRLTVT.

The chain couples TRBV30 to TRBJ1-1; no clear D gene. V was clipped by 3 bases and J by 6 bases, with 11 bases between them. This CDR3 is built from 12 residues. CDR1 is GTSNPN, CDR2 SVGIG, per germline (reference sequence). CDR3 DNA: TGTGCCTGGAGAGGTGAGACCGCTGAAGCTTTCTTT. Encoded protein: CAWRGETAEAFF. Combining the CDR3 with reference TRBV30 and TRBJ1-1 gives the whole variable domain SQTIHQWPATLVQPVGSPLSLECTVEGTSNPNLYWYRQAAGRGLQLLFYSVGIGQISSEVPQNLSASRPQDRQFILSSKKLLLSDSGFYLCAWRGETAEAFFGQGTRLTVV.

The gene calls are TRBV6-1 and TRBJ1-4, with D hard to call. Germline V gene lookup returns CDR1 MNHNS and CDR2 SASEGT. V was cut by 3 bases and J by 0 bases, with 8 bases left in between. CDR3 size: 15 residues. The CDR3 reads CASSEAPSTNEKLFF. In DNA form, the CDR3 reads TGTGCCAGCAGTGAGGCACCATCAACTAATGAAAAACTGTTTTTT.

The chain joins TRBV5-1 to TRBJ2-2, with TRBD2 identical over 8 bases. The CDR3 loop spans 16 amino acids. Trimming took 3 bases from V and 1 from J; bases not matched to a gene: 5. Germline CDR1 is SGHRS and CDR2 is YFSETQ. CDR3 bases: TGCGCCAGCAGCTGGACACTAGCGGAGAACACCGGGGAGCTGTTTTTT. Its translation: CASSWTLAENTGELFF.